Presented here are 14 T cell receptor beta chains from one specimen sequenced in a study of brain T cells in children with intractable seizures. The data were produced by immunoSEQ multiplex PCR, yet TCRdb's version contains in-frame clones alone and is incomplete. This table holds 340,000 or so clones, roughly 93% found once. This sample's time point: blood from clinic visit 5 months post-surgery; TSC patient then seizure free. Sequencing used peripheral blood, obtained 4 to 6 months after surgery. The receptors come from a boy under two years old with tuberous sclerosis and intractable seizures.

V gene TRBV7-9 combines with J gene TRBJ1-4; D possibly corresponds to TRBD1 (5 bases). Germline lookup yields CDR1 SEHNR and CDR2 FQNEAQ (reference sequence). The CDR3 is made up of 15 amino acids. The germline V and J ends were trimmed by 5 bases and 4 bases, with 14 bases remaining between them. The CDR3 here is CASSRGAAFNEKLFF. The CDR3, as DNA: TGTGCCAGCAGCCGTGGGGCAGCGTTTAATGAAAAACTGTTTTTT.

The genes are TRBV10-3 and TRBJ2-5; TRBD2 agrees at 13 bases. The germline V gene encodes CDR1 ENHRY and CDR2 SYGVKD. J gave up 5 bases and V 5 bases, and 8 bases lay outside the gene matches. This CDR3 has 16 residues. CDR3: CAISKRLAGGLETQYF. The DNA of the CDR3 is TGTGCCATCAGTAAACGACTAGCGGGGGGCCTGGAGACCCAGTACTTC.

The chain joins TRBV27 to TRBJ2-2; 10 positions match TRBD1. With V trimmed by 3 bases and J by 7 bases, 5 bases remained unmatched. This CDR3 is 15 amino acids long. Per the germline V gene, CDR1 is MNHEY and CDR2 is SMNVEV (reference sequence). CDR3 loop: CASSLRQGASGELFF. CDR3 sequence (DNA): TGTGCCAGCAGTTTGAGACAGGGGGCGAGCGGGGAGCTGTTTTTT.

The gene calls are TRBV19 and TRBJ1-5, with no clear D. V was trimmed by 3 bases and J by 0 bases, leaving 6 bases between them. The germline CDR1 and CDR2 sequences are LNHDA and SQIVND (reference sequence). This CDR3 is 14 amino acids long. CDR3 amino acids: CASSMRHSNQPQHF. For the CDR3, the DNA is TGTGCCAGTAGTATGAGGCATAGCAATCAGCCCCAGCATTTT.

The chain couples TRBV7-8 to TRBJ2-7, with D perhaps matching TRBD2 (6 bases). The V end was cut by 4 bases, the J end by 0 bases, with 19 bases between. Germline V CDR1 and CDR2: SGHVS, FQNEAQ. The CDR3 has 17 amino acids. CDR3 nucleotides: TGTGCCAGCAGCTGGGGTTGGAGCGGAGGGAGCTCCTACGAGCAGTACTTC. Amino acid sequence: CASSWGWSGGSSYEQYF. Complete variable domain (other parts from reference TRBV7-8 and TRBJ2-7): GAGVSQSPRYKVAKRGQDVALRCDPISGHVSLFWYQQALGQGPEFLTYFQNEAQLDKSGLPSDRFFAERPEGSVSTLKIQRTQQEDSAVYLCASSWGWSGGSSYEQYFGPGTRLTVT.

CDR3 sequence: CASSPPGPYYGYTF. The CDR3 nucleotides read TGTGCCAGCAGCCCTCCGGGACCGTACTATGGCTACACCTTC. The rearrangement joins TRBV3-1 (or the pseudogene TRBV3-2) to TRBJ1-2; weak D call: TRBD1 (5 bases). Germline lookup yields CDR1 LGHDT and CDR2 YNNKEL (reference sequence). Trimming removed 4 bases at V and 3 bases at J, with 12 bases between. The length of the CDR3 is 14 residues.

V gene TRBV5-4 combines with J gene TRBJ2-2, with 7 bases that match TRBD1. V dropped 2 bases and J dropped 6; count of bases not matched to a gene: 7. The CDR3 covers 15 residues. The germline V gene encodes CDR1 SGHNT and CDR2 YYREEE (reference sequence). In DNA form, the CDR3 reads TGTGCCAGCAGCTTCGCAGGGGGTAGGGCCGGGGAGCTGTTTTTT. Its protein product is CASSFAGGRAGELFF.

This clone has only a few counts. V gene TRBV18 combines with J gene TRBJ1-2; D gene ambiguous. CDR3 length: 15 amino acids. The germline V gene encodes CDR1 KGHSH and CDR2 LQKENI. V lost 3 bases to trimming and J lost 0 bases, with 11 bases between them. In DNA form, the CDR3 reads TGTGCCAGCTCACCCCCCTCGGTAGCTAACTATGGCTACACCTTC. The encoded protein is CASSPPSVANYGYTF.

V gene TRBV5-4 combines with J gene TRBJ2-1; 11 nucleotides match TRBD2. Germline V CDR1 and CDR2: SGHNT, YYREEE (reference sequence). The ends lost 4 bases at V and 2 bases at J; junction bases unmatched: 5. The CDR3 sequence is 16 residues long. CDR3 sequence reads: CASSLQGLAAYNEQFF. The CDR3, as DNA: TGTGCCAGCAGCCTCCAGGGACTAGCGGCCTACAATGAGCAGTTCTTC.

J is TRBJ2-1 and V is TRBV30, with no clear D. This CDR3 has 12 amino acids. CDR1 is GTSNPN and CDR2 is SVGIG in the germline V gene (reference sequence). V was cut by 2 bases and J by 3 bases, with 5 bases left in between. Written as DNA, the CDR3 is TGTGCCTGGAGTTACAGCTACAATGAGCAGTTCTTC. This codes for CAWSYSYNEQFF.

The rearrangement joins TRBV5-6 to TRBJ1-2; 11 bases map to TRBD1. This CDR3 is built from 17 residues. CDR1 is SGHDT and CDR2 is YYEEEE in the germline V gene. V trimming: 3 bases; J trimming: 4 bases; junction bases outside the gene matches: 11. This CDR3 is CASSSVGTGGYLYGYTF. DNA for the CDR3: TGTGCCAGCAGCTCGGTAGGGACAGGGGGTTACCTCTATGGCTACACCTTC.

V is TRBV7-9 and J is TRBJ1-1, with D perhaps TRBD1 (6 bases). Trimming shortened V by 2 bases and J by 1 base, and 11 bases separated the two germline ends. The CDR3 is 15 residues long. Germline V gene lookup returns CDR1 SEHNR and CDR2 FQNEAQ (reference sequence). The CDR3 DNA follows: TGTGCCAGCAGCTTATTTCAGGGGTGGAACACTGAAGCTTTCTTT. This codes for CASSLFQGWNTEAFF.

The chain joins TRBV12-3 or TRBV12-4 to TRBJ1-6, with TRBD1 matching 8 bases. Trimming cost V 8 bases and J 11 bases; bases outside gene matches: 8. The CDR3 totals 13 residues. CDR3 loop: CASGQGLAAPLHF. CDR3 nucleotide sequence: TGTGCCAGCGGACAGGGACTAGCGGCACCCCTCCACTTT.

The chain employs TRBV11-3 and TRBJ2-1, with 7 bases fitting TRBD1. The trim removed 5 bases at V and 4 bases at J, leaving 5 bases unmatched. There are 14 residues in the CDR3. The germline V gene encodes CDR1 SGHNT and CDR2 YENEEA. The CDR3 region is CASSPRQGYNEQFF. For the CDR3, the DNA is TGTGCCAGCAGCCCTCGACAGGGTTACAATGAGCAGTTCTTC.